The next 29 T cell receptor beta chains were all read from a single sample in a study of T cell clonotyping in hematopoietic cell transplantation. Data came from immunoSEQ multiplex PCR; TCRdb stores just in-frame clones and leaves some out. Of 5,800 or so clones listed, 75% to 85% are singletons. Sequenced here: PBMCs, sampled 100 days after allogeneic stem cell transplant. The receptors were gathered from a male patient aged 50 to 59 who had an allogeneic stem cell transplant from an unrelated donor, so the T cells may come from the graft donor. Some clones in this sample may be carry-over from other donors' samples.

CDR3 region: CASSFDRGRVVETQYF. CDR3 in DNA: TGTGCCAGCAGCTTTGACAGGGGGAGGGTAGTGGAGACCCAGTACTTC. This chain links TRBV11-2 with TRBJ2-5; TRBD1 aligns across 9 bases. Trimming removed 3 bases from V and 5 bases from J; junction bases left unmatched: 10. Looked up from germline, CDR1 is SGHAT and CDR2 is FQNNGV. The CDR3 sequence is 16 residues long.

This rearrangement joins TRBV27 to TRBJ2-5; D is unresolved. Gene TRBJ2-7 matches the end of the DNA better, so the J call may be wrong. The germline CDR1 and CDR2 sequences are MNHEY and SMNVEV (reference sequence). CDR3 length: 12 residues. The CDR3 spells CASSSVGYEQYF. CDR3 coding DNA: TGTGCCAGCAGTTCGGTAGGGTACGAGCAGTACTTC.

The J gene is TRBJ1-5, the V gene TRBV2; D remains unclear. V lost 6 bases and J 4 bases, leaving 10 bases between the germline ends. The CDR3 runs to 13 residues. The germline CDR1 and CDR2 sequences are SNHLY and FYNNEI. CDR3 region: CASSTGENQPQHF. The CDR3 DNA reads TGTGCCAGCAGCACCGGGGAGAATCAGCCCCAGCATTTT. Supplemented by reference TRBV2 and TRBJ1-5, the full variable domain reads EPEVTQTPSHQVTQMGQEVILRCVPISNHLYFYWYRQILGQKVEFLVSFYNNEISEKSEIFDDQFSVERPDGSNFTLKIRSTKLEDSAMYFCASSTGENQPQHFGDGTRLSIL.

V usage is TRBV30 and J usage is TRBJ1-3; D may be TRBD1 (6 bases). The CDR3 runs 14 residues. Looked up from germline, CDR1 is GTSNPN and CDR2 is SVGIG (reference sequence). V was shortened by 5 bases and J by 0 bases, with 11 bases between the two germline ends. CDR3 bases: TGTGCCTGGTCGACAGGTTTCTCTGGAAACACCATATATTTT. It encodes CAWSTGFSGNTIYF.

This clone has a single count. The CDR3 DNA is TGTGCCAGCAGTGGACAGGGGGCGTTTCGTGGCTACACCTTC. It is translated as CASSGQGAFRGYTF. The chain recombines TRBV25-1 with TRBJ1-2; 10 nucleotides agree with TRBD1. CDR3 length: 14 residues. V lost 4 bases, J lost 7 bases, and 6 bases stayed unmatched. The germline V gene encodes CDR1 MGHDK and CDR2 SYGVNS.

This clone appeared a few times. The chain is built from TRBV29-1 and TRBJ2-2; 8 positions match TRBD2. Germline CDR1 reads SQVTM; CDR2 reads ANQGSEA. Trimming removed 7 bases from V and 1 base from J; junction bases left unmatched: 5. The CDR3 loop spans 14 amino acids. In nucleotides, the CDR3 is TGCAGCGCCCAAAGCGGGGGGAACACCGGGGAGCTGTTTTTT. Amino acid sequence: CSAQSGGNTGELFF.

This chain connects TRBV5-1 to TRBJ1-3, with unresolved D. Germline V lookup: CDR1 SGHRS, CDR2 YFSETQ. This CDR3 is built from 14 residues. Trimming took off 0 bases at V and 4 bases at J, with 8 bases between the two ends. CDR3 region: CASSLDRTGNTIYF. As DNA, the CDR3 is TGCGCCAGCAGCTTGGATCGGACCGGAAACACCATATATTTT.

This clone was observed a few times. The V call is TRBV2, the J call TRBJ1-1; 9 nucleotides agree with TRBD1. The CDR3 consists of 15 residues. Trimming cost V 6 bases and J 8 bases; bases outside gene matches: 13. The germline CDR1 and CDR2 sequences are SNHLY and FYNNEI. The CDR3 loop is CASRGQGFSSEEAFF. DNA for the CDR3: TGTGCCAGCAGGGGACAGGGATTTTCGTCGGAAGAAGCTTTCTTT.

This chain connects TRBV19 to TRBJ2-2, with 11 bases matching TRBD2. The trim removed 4 bases at V and 2 bases at J, leaving 6 bases unmatched. Germline loops: CDR1 LNHDA, CDR2 SQIVND (reference sequence). The CDR3 contains 17 residues. DNA for the CDR3: TGTGCCAGTAGTACTAGACTAGCGGGGACCAACACCGGGGAGCTGTTTTTT. It codes for CASSTRLAGTNTGELFF. The full variable domain, completed using reference TRBV19 and TRBJ2-2, is DGGITQSPKYLFRKEGQNVTLSCEQNLNHDAMYWYRQDPGQGLRLIYYSQIVNDFQKGDIAEGYSVSREKKESFPLTVTSAQKNPTAFYLCASSTRLAGTNTGELFFGEGSRLTVL.

This chain joins TRBV11-1 and TRBJ1-5; tentatively, D is TRBD1 (5 bases). V was clipped by 5 bases and J by 2 bases, with 13 bases between them. Germline assignment: CDR1 SGHAT and CDR2 FQDESV (reference sequence). This CDR3 has 15 amino acids. DNA of the CDR3: TGTGCCAGCAGCCCCAGAGGGGCGGGCAATCAGCCCCAGCATTTT. Its protein is CASSPRGAGNQPQHF.

This clone is medium-sized within its sample. This chain joins TRBV4-1 and TRBJ1-2; D remains unclear. The V and J ends lost 1 base and 1 base respectively, with 7 bases between them. The CDR3 is 14 residues long. CDR1 is MGHRA, CDR2 YSYEKL, per germline. The CDR3 is CASSQGVINYGYTF. CDR3 DNA sequence: TGCGCCAGCAGCCAAGGGGTAATTAACTATGGCTACACCTTC.

The chain links TRBV30 to TRBJ1-2; D gene ambiguous. Germline CDR1 and CDR2: GTSNPN and SVGIG (reference sequence). The CDR3 spans 12 residues. V dropped 3 bases and J dropped 8 bases, with 13 bases sitting between them. The CDR3 nucleotides are TGTGCCTGGAGCACGGGCAGAAAAGGCTACACCTTC. The encoded protein is CAWSTGRKGYTF.

The CDR3 DNA sequence: TGCGCCAGCAGCTTGGGCGGAAGCAGCAATCAGCCCCAGCATTTT. It yields the protein CASSLGGSSNQPQHF. The chain carries TRBV5-1 and TRBJ1-5; D unresolved. The CDR3 is made up of 15 amino acids. V lost 0 bases to trimming and J lost 1 base, with 8 bases between them. CDR1 and CDR2 from the germline V gene are SGHRS and YFSETQ.

The gene calls are TRBV28 and TRBJ2-7; 10 bases are shared with TRBD2. This CDR3 spans 16 amino acids. J lost 7 bases, V lost 6 bases, and 15 bases had no gene match. From germline, CDR1 is MDHEN and CDR2 SYDVKM. CDR3 bases: TGTGCCAGCAGGAGAGCGACTAGCGGGCCTACAAGGGAGCAGTACTTC. Protein: CASRRATSGPTREQYF.

The chain is built from TRBV28 and TRBJ1-1; D ambiguous. Germline lookup yields CDR1 MDHEN and CDR2 SYDVKM. V was pared by 7 bases and J by 0 bases, with 3 bases between. This CDR3 spans 11 amino acids. The CDR3 spells CASTMNTEAFF. The CDR3 DNA sequence: TGTGCCAGCACCATGAACACTGAAGCTTTCTTT. Combining the CDR3 with reference TRBV28 and TRBJ1-1 gives the whole variable domain DVKVTQSSRYLVKRTGEKVFLECVQDMDHENMFWYRQDPGLGLRLIYFSYDVKMKEKGDIPEGYSVSREKKERFSLILESASTNQTSMYLCASTMNTEAFFGQGTRLTVV.

Only a few counts were recorded for this clone. The chain carries TRBV10-1 and TRBJ2-1, with D perhaps TRBD1 (5 bases). V dropped 5 bases and J dropped 6 bases, with 5 bases sitting between them. Germline loops: CDR1 WNHNN, CDR2 SYGVQD (reference sequence). This CDR3 contains 11 residues. This CDR3 is CASSQGNEQFF. CDR3 nucleotides: TGCGCCAGCAGTCAGGGCAATGAGCAGTTCTTC.

The chain employs TRBV6-5 and TRBJ1-4, with 8 positions matching TRBD1. The CDR3 runs 14 residues. Trimming removed 7 bases from V and 7 bases from J; junction bases left unmatched: 8. Germline V gene sequence: CDR1 MNHEY, CDR2 SVGAGI. In nucleotides, the CDR3 is TGTGCCAGCAACAGACAGGGGCCGGGTGAAAAACTGTTTTTT. Protein product: CASNRQGPGEKLFF.

The V and J genes are TRBV5-1 and TRBJ2-1; D may correspond to TRBD1 or TRBD2 (5 bases each). Germline CDR1 SGHRS, CDR2 YFSETQ. Deletions cut 7 bases from V and 4 bases from J, with 18 bases between. This CDR3 region has 15 residues. The chain's CDR3 is CASAPGTSPYNEQFF. DNA of the CDR3: TGCGCCAGCGCCCCCGGGACCTCGCCATACAATGAGCAGTTCTTC. Based on the CDR3 plus reference TRBV5-1 and TRBJ2-1, the full variable domain is KAGVTQTPRYLIKTRGQQVTLSCSPISGHRSVSWYQQTPGQGLQFLFEYFSETQRNKGNFPGRFSGRQFSNSRSEMNVSTLELGDSALYLCASAPGTSPYNEQFFGPGTRLTVL.

The chain recombines TRBV30 with TRBJ1-2; D ambiguous. The CDR3 is 18 residues long. The V end lost 0 bases, the J end lost 0 bases, and 20 bases lay between the germline ends. CDR1 and CDR2 (germline): GTSNPN, SVGIG (reference sequence). CDR3 residues: CAWSVARLGFGTNYGYTF. In DNA, the CDR3 is TGTGCCTGGAGTGTTGCCAGGTTGGGGTTTGGCACTAACTATGGCTACACCTTC.

This clone was detected once. This chain connects TRBV6-1 to TRBJ1-2; D possibly corresponds to TRBD1 (5 bases). Germline CDR1 is MNHNS and CDR2 is SASEGT. Trimming shortened V by 0 bases and J by 6 bases, and 17 bases separated the two germline ends. The CDR3 length is 16 residues. The CDR3 is CASSEAAFSGLDGYTF. The CDR3 nucleotides read TGTGCCAGCAGTGAAGCGGCTTTTTCGGGGCTAGATGGCTACACCTTC.

J is TRBJ2-5 and V is TRBV6-6; D is undetermined. V was cut by 6 bases and J by 3 bases, with 5 bases left in between. The CDR3 is made up of 11 amino acids. CDR1 and CDR2 (germline): MNHNY, SVGAGI (reference sequence). This chain's CDR3 is CASSMKETQYF. DNA for the CDR3: TGTGCCAGCAGCATGAAAGAGACCCAGTACTTC.

This clone came up a few times. The chain is built from TRBV9 and TRBJ1-2; 9 bases agree with TRBD1. The junction had 4 bases not matched to a gene; V was cut back by 0 bases and J by 4 bases. The germline gives CDR1 SGDLS, CDR2 YYNGEE. The CDR3 spans 15 residues. The CDR3 loop reads CASSVAGTGSYGYTF. CDR3 nucleotide sequence: TGTGCCAGCAGCGTAGCCGGGACAGGGAGCTATGGCTACACCTTC.

This clone was found a few times. The V and J genes are TRBV29-1 and TRBJ2-1; D perhaps matches TRBD2 (5 bases). This CDR3 comprises 17 residues. The germline V gene encodes CDR1 SQVTM and CDR2 ANQGSEA. Trimming took off 4 bases at V and 6 bases at J, with 25 bases between the two ends. The CDR3 nucleotides are TGCAGCGTTGGGACTCATGACCGGGCTACATTGGGCAATGAGCAGTTCTTC. Amino acid sequence: CSVGTHDRATLGNEQFF.

Judged by abundance, this clone is hyperexpanded. This sequence joins TRBV6-5 and TRBJ2-7, with TRBD2 as a possible D gene (5 bases). This CDR3 is 12 amino acids long. The V end was cut by 5 bases, the J end by 5 bases, with 10 bases between. Germline V gene lookup returns CDR1 MNHEY and CDR2 SVGAGI. The CDR3: CASSTGFNEQYF. DNA of the CDR3: TGTGCCAGCAGTACGGGGTTCAACGAGCAGTACTTC.

The rearrangement uses TRBV7-2 and TRBJ2-1; maybe TRBD2 (5 bases). V lost 5 bases and J lost 5, with 13 bases in between. CDR1 is SGHTA and CDR2 is FQGNSA in the germline V gene. CDR3 length: 14 amino acids. For the CDR3, the DNA is TGTGCCAGCAGCCGGAGGACTCGTGACAATGAGCAGTTCTTC. Translated, it gives CASSRRTRDNEQFF.

This chain uses TRBV25-1 with TRBJ1-3; D is possibly TRBD1 (5 bases). CDR1 and CDR2 (germline): MGHDK, SYGVNS. Trimming removed 3 bases from V and 0 bases from J, with 12 bases in between. The CDR3 runs to 16 residues. CDR3 in DNA: TGTGCCAGCAGTGATAGGTGGGGCAGCTCTGGAAACACCATATATTTT. Encoded protein: CASSDRWGSSGNTIYF.

The chain uses TRBV29-1 and TRBJ1-1; D ambiguous. This CDR3 contains 11 residues. Germline V gene data show CDR1 as SQVTM and CDR2 as ANQGSEA. V lost 0 bases, J lost 11 bases, and 10 bases lay in between. The CDR3 spells CSVEEGSSAFF. The CDR3 DNA reads TGCAGCGTTGAAGAAGGTTCATCGGCTTTCTTT. Full variable domain (outside the CDR3, taken from reference TRBV29-1 and TRBJ1-1): SAVISQKPSRDICQRGTSLTIQCQVDSQVTMMFWYRQQPGQSLTLIATANQGSEATYESGFVIDKFPISRPNLTFSTLTVSNMSPEDSSIYLCSVEEGSSAFFGQGTRLTVV.

This clone was seen only once. This chain links TRBV4-3 with TRBJ1-4; a possible D gene is TRBD1 (5 bases). CDR3 length: 15 amino acids. Per germline, CDR1 LGHNA and CDR2 YSLEER. V was trimmed by 1 base and J by 8 bases, leaving 14 bases between them. The CDR3 DNA is TGCGCCAGCAGCCAAGGGGACGAGGTGGGGGAAAAACTGTTTTTT. Translation: CASSQGDEVGEKLFF.

The CDR3 here is CASSDRSIRGDTQYF. The CDR3 DNA reads as TGTGCCAGCAGTGATCGGTCCATACGAGGAGATACGCAGTATTTT. The rearrangement joins TRBV7-6 to TRBJ2-3; D unclear. The V end was cut by 6 bases, the J end by 5 bases, with 18 bases between. The CDR3 is 15 amino acids. Germline CDR1 is SGHVS and CDR2 is FNYEAQ. Together with reference TRBV7-6 and TRBJ2-3, the CDR3 gives the full variable domain: GAGVSQSPRYKVTKRGQDVALRCDPISGHVSLYWYRQALGQGPEFLTYFNYEAQQDKSGLPNDRFSAERPEGSISTLTIQRTEQRDSAMYRCASSDRSIRGDTQYFGPGTRLTVL.